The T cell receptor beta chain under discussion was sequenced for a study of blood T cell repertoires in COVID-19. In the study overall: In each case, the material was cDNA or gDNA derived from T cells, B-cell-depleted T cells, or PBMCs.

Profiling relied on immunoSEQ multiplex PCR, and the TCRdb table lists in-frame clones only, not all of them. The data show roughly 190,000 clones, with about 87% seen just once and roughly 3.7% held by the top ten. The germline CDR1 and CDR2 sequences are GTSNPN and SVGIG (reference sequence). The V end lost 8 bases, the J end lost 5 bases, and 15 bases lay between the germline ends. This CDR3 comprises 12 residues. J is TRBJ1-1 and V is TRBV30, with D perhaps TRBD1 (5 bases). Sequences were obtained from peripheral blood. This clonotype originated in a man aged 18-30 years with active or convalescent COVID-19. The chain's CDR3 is CARKGWGTEAFF. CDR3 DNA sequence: TGTGCCCGTAAGGGGTGGGGAACTGAAGCTTTCTTT.